This entry is about one TCR beta chain. Its cognate antigen is unknown. The method was immunoSEQ multiplex PCR; TCRdb's version includes in-frame clones alone and lacks a portion of them. The table has more than 300,000 clones, about 85% seen once; the top ten hold 6.4%. This sample's treatment: approximately 18 received Ad26.COV2.S at low or high dose, single or two shots; roughly 5 received placebo; per-sample allocation not given. Following the first vaccine or placebo injection, samples were taken on day 63. This specimen comes from a study of Ad26.COV2.S vaccination and SARS-CoV-2 variants. Whole-study findings and limits: Recipients given vaccine exceeded placebo recipients in spike-specific TCR breadth. Reports say spike-specific CD8+ and CD4+ T cell responses covered substantial breadth after vaccination.

Germline V gene lookup returns CDR1 SEHNR and CDR2 FQNEAQ (reference sequence). The CDR3 extends over 15 amino acids. Trimming took 0 bases from V and 6 from J; bases not matched to a gene: 7. V gene TRBV7-9 combines with J gene TRBJ1-2; TRBD1 matches at 7 bases. The sequence came from a person between 18 and 65 years old who received the Ad26.COV2.S COVID-19 vaccine or a placebo. The specimen comprised peripheral blood, sampled in a trial of Ad26.COV2.S vaccine versus placebo. The CDR3, as DNA: TGTGCCAGCAGCTTAGCGCTGACAGGGCACCATGGCTACACCTTC. Amino acid sequence: CASSLALTGHHGYTF.